The text below deals with one T cell receptor (beta chain). The sample comes from a study of blood T cell repertoires in COVID-19. About the study: PBMCs, B-cell-depleted T cells, or T cells were the source of the cDNA or gDNA that made up the material.

Cohort assignment relied on participant-reported clinical history. V lost 5 bases and J lost 3, with 17 bases in between. The CDR3 is 15 residues long. Looked up from germline, CDR1 is SGHNT and CDR2 is YYREEE (reference sequence). Some clones are missing from TCRdb's copy, which holds only in-frame ones; the method was immunoSEQ multiplex PCR. The data contain a few hundred thousand clones, about 90% of them singletons. This sequence originates from a woman aged 25 to 39 who had recovered from COVID-19. The chain employs TRBV5-4 and TRBJ1-2; D may be TRBD1 (6 bases). What was sequenced was PBMCs or T cells enriched from blood (not recorded which). The CDR3 region has the DNA TGTGCCAGCAGTCACGGCGGGGGGCGCGACTATGGCTACACCTTC. It encodes CASSHGGGRDYGYTF.